This record covers a single T cell receptor (beta chain). The sample originates from a study of OX40 agonist ivuxolimab in advanced cancers. Germline V CDR1 and CDR2: MNHNS, SASEGT. Trimming cost V 6 bases and J 4 bases, with 9 bases left between them. The CDR3 length is 12 residues. Assay: immunoSEQ multiplex PCR; the TCRdb copy retains only in-frame clones and omits some. Of about 74,000 clones listed, roughly 83% are singletons. The sample consisted of CD4+ or CD8+ T cells sorted from blood, taken in a trial of the OX40 agonist ivuxolimab. The gene calls are TRBV6-1 and TRBJ1-2; perhaps TRBD1 as D (5 bases). The sequence derives from an adult with an advanced solid tumor such as melanoma, head and neck, liver or kidney cancer. For the CDR3, the DNA is TGTGCCAGCAGCGGGGACTCCTATGGCTACACCTTC. Residues: CASSGDSYGYTF.